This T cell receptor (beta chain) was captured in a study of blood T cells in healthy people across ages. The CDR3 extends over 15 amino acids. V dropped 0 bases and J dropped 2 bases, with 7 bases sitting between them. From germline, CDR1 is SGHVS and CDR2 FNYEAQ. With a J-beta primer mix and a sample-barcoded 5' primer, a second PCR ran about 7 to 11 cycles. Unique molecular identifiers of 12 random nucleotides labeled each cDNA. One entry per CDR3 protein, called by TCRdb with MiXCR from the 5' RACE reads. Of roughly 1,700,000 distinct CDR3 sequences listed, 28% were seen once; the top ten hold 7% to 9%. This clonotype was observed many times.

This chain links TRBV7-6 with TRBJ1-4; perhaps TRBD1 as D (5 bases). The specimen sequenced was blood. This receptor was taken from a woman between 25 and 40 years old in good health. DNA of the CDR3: TGTGCCAGCAGCTTAGCGGGACGGACTAATGAAAAACTGTTTTTT. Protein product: CASSLAGRTNEKLFF.